This T cell receptor beta chain was recovered during a study of blood T cells in healthy people across ages. This clonotype was observed once. It was with a sample-barcoded 5' primer and a J-beta primer mix that a second PCR of roughly 7 to 12 cycles was run. TCRdb reprocessed the 5' RACE reads with MiXCR, giving one entry per CDR3 protein. The sample has 380,000 or so distinct CDR3 sequences; roughly half are singletons. The germline V and J ends were trimmed by 5 bases and 9 bases, with 10 bases remaining between them. The germline V gene has CDR1 SGHTA and CDR2 FQGNSA. This CDR3 contains 12 residues.

The sample taken for sequencing was blood. The clonotype originates from a man aged 55-75 years in good health. The chain combines TRBV7-2 with TRBJ2-2; D gene unclear. The CDR3 bases are TGTGCCAGCAGCGCCACGAGGAGGGAGCTGTTTTTT. As protein: CASSATRRELFF.